Below are 3 T cell receptor beta chains sequenced from a single sample in a study of T cell repertoires in cytomegalovirus infection. TCRdb itself ran the reads through MiXCR, one entry per CDR3 protein. The repertoire holds more than 200,000 distinct CDR3 sequences, with approximately 9% as singletons. Sequenced: PBMCs. These receptors came from a human donor in good health (CMV status not recorded). Some clones in this sample may be carry-over from other donors' samples.

This clonotype was recorded a few times. J is TRBJ1-5 and V is TRBV7-2; possibly TRBD1 for D (6 bases). The CDR3 extends over 13 amino acids. V lost 4 bases and J lost 5, with 9 bases in between. Germline CDR1 is SGHTA and CDR2 is FQGNSA. Written as DNA, the CDR3 is TGTGCCAGCAGCTCAAACAGGGATCAGCCCCAGCATTTT. This encodes CASSSNRDQPQHF. The full variable domain, its missing parts supplied by reference TRBV7-2 and TRBJ1-5, is GAGVSQSPSNKVTEKGKDVELRCDPISGHTALYWYRQSLGQGLEFLIYFQGNSAPDKSGLPSDRFSAERTGGSVSTLTIQRTQQEDSAVYLCASSSNRDQPQHFGDGTRLSIL.

This clonotype was counted many times. The chain uses TRBV7-2 and TRBJ1-5; D unresolved. V was shortened by 1 base and J by 4 bases, with 14 bases between the two germline ends. This CDR3 contains 16 residues. CDR1 is SGHTA, CDR2 FQGNSA, per germline. The chain's CDR3 is CASSLDLALVNQPQHF. CDR3 DNA: TGTGCCAGCAGCTTAGACTTGGCGTTGGTGAATCAGCCCCAGCATTTT.

This clonotype was counted ten times or more. The rearrangement links TRBV7-2 to TRBJ2-5; 7 bases align to TRBD2. The CDR3 is 17 residues long. Germline values: CDR1 SGHTA, CDR2 FQGNSA. J lost 0 bases, V lost 1 base, and 8 bases had no gene match. The CDR3 protein is CASSLGTWGGNQETQYF. The CDR3 coding sequence is TGTGCCAGCAGCTTAGGGACTTGGGGGGGGAACCAAGAGACCCAGTACTTC.